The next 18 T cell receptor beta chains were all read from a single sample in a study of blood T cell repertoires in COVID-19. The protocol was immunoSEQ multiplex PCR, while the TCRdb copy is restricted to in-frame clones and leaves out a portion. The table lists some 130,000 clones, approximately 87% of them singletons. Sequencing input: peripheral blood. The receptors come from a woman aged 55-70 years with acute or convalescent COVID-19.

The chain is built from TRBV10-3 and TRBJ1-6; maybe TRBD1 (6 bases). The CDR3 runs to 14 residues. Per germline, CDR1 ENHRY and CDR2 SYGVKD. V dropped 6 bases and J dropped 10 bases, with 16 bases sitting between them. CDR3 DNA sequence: TGTGCCATCAGCGCCGGACCGGGGGGCTCACCCCTCCACTTT. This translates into CAISAGPGGSPLHF.

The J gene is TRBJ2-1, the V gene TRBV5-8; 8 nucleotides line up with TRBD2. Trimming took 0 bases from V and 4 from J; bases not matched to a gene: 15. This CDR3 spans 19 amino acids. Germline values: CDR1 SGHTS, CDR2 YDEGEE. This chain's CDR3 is CASSLALASGWLFYNEQFF. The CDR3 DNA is TGTGCCAGCAGCTTGGCCTTGGCTAGCGGGTGGCTCTTTTACAATGAGCAGTTCTTC.

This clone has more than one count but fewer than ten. The CDR3 nucleotides read TGTGCCTGGAGTGGTGGGTCAGGGAGGAATGGCTACACCTTC. This sequence encodes CAWSGGSGRNGYTF. The chain links TRBV30 to TRBJ1-2, with D possibly TRBD1 on 5 matching bases. Between the trimmed V and J ends, which lost 1 base and 6 bases, there was a span of 15 bases. Germline assignment: CDR1 GTSNPN and CDR2 SVGIG (reference sequence). The CDR3 has 14 residues.

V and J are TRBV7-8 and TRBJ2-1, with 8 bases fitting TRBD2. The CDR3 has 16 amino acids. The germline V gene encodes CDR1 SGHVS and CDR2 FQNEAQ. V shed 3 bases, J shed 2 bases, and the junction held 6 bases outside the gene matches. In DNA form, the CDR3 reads TGTGCCAGCAGCTTGACAAGCGGGAGTGCCTACAATGAGCAGTTCTTC. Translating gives CASSLTSGSAYNEQFF.

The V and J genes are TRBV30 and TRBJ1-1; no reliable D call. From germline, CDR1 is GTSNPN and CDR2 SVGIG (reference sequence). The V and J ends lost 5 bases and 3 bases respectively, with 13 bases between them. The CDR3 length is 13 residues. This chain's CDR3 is CAWLVNSYTEAFF. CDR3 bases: TGTGCCTGGCTCGTCAACTCCTACACTGAAGCTTTCTTT.

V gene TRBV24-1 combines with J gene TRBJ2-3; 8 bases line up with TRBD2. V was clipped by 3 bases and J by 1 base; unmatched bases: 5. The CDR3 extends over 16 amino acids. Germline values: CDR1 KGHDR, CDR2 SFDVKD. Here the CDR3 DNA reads TGTGCCACCAGTGATCGGACTAGCCGGCGCACAGATACGCAGTATTTT. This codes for CATSDRTSRRTDTQYF.

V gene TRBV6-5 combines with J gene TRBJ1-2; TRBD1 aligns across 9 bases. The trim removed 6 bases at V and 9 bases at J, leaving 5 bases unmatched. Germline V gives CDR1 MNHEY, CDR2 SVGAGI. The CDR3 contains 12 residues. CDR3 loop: CASRGTGFRYTF. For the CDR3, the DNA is TGTGCCAGCAGGGGGACAGGGTTCCGCTACACCTTC.

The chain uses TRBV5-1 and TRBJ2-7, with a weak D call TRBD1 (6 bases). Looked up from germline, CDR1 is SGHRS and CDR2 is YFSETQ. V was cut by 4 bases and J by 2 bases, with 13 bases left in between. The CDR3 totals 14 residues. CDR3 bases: TGCGCCAGCAGCACAGGGACGGGAACCTACGAGCAGTACTTC. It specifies CASSTGTGTYEQYF.

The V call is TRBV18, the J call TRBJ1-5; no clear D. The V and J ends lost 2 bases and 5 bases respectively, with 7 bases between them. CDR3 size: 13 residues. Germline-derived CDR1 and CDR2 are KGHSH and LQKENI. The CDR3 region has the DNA TGTGCCAGCTCACCAGGTTCAGATCAGCCCCAGCATTTT. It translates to CASSPGSDQPQHF.

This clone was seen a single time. CDR3 in DNA: TGCAGCGTCCGACCGCGGGAGAACACTGAAGCTTTCTTT. It specifies CSVRPRENTEAFF. V gene TRBV29-1 combines with J gene TRBJ1-1; no definite D call. V lost 6 bases to trimming and J lost 1 base, with 12 bases between them. Looked up from germline, CDR1 is SQVTM and CDR2 is ANQGSEA. The CDR3 extends over 13 amino acids.

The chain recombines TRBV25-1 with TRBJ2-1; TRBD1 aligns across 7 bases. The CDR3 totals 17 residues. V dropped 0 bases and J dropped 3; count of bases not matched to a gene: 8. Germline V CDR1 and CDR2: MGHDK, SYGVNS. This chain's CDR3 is CASSEYHDRVVYNEQFF. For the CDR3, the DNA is TGTGCCAGCAGTGAATATCACGACAGGGTGGTCTACAATGAGCAGTTCTTC.

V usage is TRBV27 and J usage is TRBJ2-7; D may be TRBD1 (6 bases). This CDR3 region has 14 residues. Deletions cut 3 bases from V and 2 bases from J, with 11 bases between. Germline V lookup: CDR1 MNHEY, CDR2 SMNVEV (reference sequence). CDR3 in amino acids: CASSFNRETYEQYF. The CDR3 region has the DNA TGTGCCAGCAGTTTCAACAGGGAGACCTACGAGCAGTACTTC.

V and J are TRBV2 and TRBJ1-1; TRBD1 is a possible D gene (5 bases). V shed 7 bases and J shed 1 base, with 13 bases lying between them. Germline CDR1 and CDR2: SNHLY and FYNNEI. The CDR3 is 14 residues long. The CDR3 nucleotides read TGTGCCAGCAACGGAGGGGCCCGGAACACTGAAGCTTTCTTT. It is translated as CASNGGARNTEAFF.

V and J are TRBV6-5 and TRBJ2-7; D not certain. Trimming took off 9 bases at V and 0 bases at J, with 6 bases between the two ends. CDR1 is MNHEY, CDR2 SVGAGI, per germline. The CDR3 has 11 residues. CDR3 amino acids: CASPTSYEQYF. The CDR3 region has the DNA TGTGCCAGTCCTACCTCCTACGAGCAGTACTTC.

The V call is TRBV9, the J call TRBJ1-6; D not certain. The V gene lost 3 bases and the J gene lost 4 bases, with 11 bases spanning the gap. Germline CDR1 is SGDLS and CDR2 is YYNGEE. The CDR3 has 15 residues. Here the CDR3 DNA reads TGTGCCAGCAGCGAGGTGGCGGCTTATAATTCACCCCTCCACTTT. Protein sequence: CASSEVAAYNSPLHF.

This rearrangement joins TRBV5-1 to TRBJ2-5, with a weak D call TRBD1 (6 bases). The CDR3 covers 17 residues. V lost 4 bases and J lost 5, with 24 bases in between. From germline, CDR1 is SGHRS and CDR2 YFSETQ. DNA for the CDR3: TGCGCCAGCAGCCGGGGACACCAGCCTCTTACCCCGGAGACCCAGTACTTC. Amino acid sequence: CASSRGHQPLTPETQYF.

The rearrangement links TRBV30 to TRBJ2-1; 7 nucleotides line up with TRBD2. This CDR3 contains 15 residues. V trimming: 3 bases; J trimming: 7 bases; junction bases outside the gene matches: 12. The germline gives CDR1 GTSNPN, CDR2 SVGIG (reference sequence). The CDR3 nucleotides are TGTGCCTGGAGGGCGGGGGAGGGCCTGAGAAATGAGCAGTTCTTC. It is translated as CAWRAGEGLRNEQFF.

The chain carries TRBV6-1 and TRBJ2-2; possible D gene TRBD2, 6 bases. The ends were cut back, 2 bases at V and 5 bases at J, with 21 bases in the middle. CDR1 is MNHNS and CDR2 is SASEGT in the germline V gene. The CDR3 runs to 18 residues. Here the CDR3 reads CASSEQLAAAAETGELFF. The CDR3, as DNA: TGTGCCAGCAGTGAACAACTAGCAGCCGCCGCTGAAACCGGGGAGCTGTTTTTT.